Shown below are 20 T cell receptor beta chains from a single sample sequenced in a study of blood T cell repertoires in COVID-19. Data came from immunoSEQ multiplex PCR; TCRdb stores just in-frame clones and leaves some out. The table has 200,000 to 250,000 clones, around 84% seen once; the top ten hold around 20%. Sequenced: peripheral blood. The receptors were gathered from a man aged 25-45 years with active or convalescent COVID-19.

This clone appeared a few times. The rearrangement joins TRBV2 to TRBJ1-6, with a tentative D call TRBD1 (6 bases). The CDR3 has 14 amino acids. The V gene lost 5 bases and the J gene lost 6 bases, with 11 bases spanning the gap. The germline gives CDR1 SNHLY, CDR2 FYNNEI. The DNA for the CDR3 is TGTGCCAGCAGTCCCTGGACAGCTAATTCACCCCTCCACTTT. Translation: CASSPWTANSPLHF.

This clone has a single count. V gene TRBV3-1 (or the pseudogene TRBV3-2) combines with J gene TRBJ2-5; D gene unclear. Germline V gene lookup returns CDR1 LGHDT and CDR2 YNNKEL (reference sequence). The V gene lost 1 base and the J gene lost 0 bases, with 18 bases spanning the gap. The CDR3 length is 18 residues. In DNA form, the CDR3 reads TGTGCCAGCAGCCAAGGCGCGACCCGAAGTGAGGACCAAGAGACCCAGTACTTC. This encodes CASSQGATRSEDQETQYF.

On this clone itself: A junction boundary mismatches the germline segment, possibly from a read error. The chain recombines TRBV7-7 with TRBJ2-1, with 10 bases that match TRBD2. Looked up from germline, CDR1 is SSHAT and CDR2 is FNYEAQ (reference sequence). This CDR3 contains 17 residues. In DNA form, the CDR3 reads TGTGCTAGCAGCTTAGGCGGGCTAGCGGGAGCCCTTGGGGAGCAGTTCTTC. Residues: CASSLGGLAGALGEQFF.

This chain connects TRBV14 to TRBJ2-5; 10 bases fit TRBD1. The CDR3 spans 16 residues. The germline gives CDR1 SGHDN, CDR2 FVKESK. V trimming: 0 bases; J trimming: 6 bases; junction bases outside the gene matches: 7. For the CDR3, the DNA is TGTGCCAGCAGCCAAGAATTTGGGACAGGGGCAAAGACCCAGTACTTC. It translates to CASSQEFGTGAKTQYF.

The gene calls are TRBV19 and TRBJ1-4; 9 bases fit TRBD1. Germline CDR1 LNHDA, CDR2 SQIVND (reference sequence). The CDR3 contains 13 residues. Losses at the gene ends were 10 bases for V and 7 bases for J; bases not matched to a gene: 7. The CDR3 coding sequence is TGTGCCACCTCAGACAGGGGGTCTGAAAAACTGTTTTTT. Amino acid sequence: CATSDRGSEKLFF.

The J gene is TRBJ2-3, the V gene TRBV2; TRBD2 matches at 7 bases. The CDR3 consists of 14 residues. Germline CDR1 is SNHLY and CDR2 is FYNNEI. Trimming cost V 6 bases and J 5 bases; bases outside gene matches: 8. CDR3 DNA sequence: TGTGCCAGCAGGGAGACTAGCAATCGAGATACGCAGTATTTT. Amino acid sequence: CASRETSNRDTQYF. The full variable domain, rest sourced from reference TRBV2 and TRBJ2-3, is EPEVTQTPSHQVTQMGQEVILRCVPISNHLYFYWYRQILGQKVEFLVSFYNNEISEKSEIFDDQFSVERPDGSNFTLKIRSTKLEDSAMYFCASRETSNRDTQYFGPGTRLTVL.

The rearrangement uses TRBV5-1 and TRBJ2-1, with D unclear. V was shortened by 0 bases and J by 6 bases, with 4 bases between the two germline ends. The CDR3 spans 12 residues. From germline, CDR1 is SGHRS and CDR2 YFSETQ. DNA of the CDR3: TGCGCCAGCAGCTTGGGGGCCAATGAGCAGTTCTTC. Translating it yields CASSLGANEQFF.

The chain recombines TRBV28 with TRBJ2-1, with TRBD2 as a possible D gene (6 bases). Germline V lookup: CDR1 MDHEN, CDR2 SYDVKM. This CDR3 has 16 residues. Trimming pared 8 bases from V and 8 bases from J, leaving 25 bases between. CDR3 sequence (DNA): TGTGCCAGCGGGGTCTCCGGGGGTTTACGCAGCGATGAGCAGTTCTTC. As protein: CASGVSGGLRSDEQFF. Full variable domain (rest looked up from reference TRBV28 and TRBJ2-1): DVKVTQSSRYLVKRTGEKVFLECVQDMDHENMFWYRQDPGLGLRLIYFSYDVKMKEKGDIPEGYSVSREKKERFSLILESASTNQTSMYLCASGVSGGLRSDEQFFGPGTRLTVL.

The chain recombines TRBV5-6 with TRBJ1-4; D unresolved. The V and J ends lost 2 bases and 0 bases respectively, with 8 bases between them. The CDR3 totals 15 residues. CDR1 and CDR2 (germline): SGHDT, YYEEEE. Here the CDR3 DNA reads TGTGCCAGCAGCTTTTCCGGGACAACTAATGAAAAACTGTTTTTT. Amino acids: CASSFSGTTNEKLFF. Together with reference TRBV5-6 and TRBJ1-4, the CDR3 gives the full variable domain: DAGVTQSPTHLIKTRGQQVTLRCSPKSGHDTVSWYQQALGQGPQFIFQYYEEEERQRGNFPDRFSGHQFPNYSSELNVNALLLGDSALYLCASSFSGTTNEKLFFGSGTQLSVL.

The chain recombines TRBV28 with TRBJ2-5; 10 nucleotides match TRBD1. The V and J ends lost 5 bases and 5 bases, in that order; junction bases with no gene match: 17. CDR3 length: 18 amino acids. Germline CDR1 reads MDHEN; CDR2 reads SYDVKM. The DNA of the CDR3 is TGTGCCAGCAGTCTTATCGGATGGGGGGACAGGGGATTGGAGACCCAGTACTTC. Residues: CASSLIGWGDRGLETQYF.

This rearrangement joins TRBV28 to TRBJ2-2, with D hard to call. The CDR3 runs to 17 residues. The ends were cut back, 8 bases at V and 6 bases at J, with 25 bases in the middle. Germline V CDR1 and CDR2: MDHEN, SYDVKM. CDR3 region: CASRDGRGARLAGELFF. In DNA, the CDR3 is TGTGCCAGCCGAGATGGCCGCGGAGCCCGGTTAGCCGGGGAGCTGTTTTTT.

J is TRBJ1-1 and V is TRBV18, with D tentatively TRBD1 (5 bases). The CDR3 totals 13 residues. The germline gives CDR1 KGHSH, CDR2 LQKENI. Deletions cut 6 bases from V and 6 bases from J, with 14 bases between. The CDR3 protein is CASSPQGLPEAFF. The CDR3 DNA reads TGTGCCAGCTCCCCCCAGGGATTGCCTGAAGCTTTCTTT.

In DNA, the CDR3 is TGTGCCAGCTCCGACACCCAGCATTTT. Its protein product is CASSDTQHF. The genes are TRBV18 and TRBJ1-5; D remains ambiguous. The CDR3 sequence is 9 residues long. Germline assignment: CDR1 KGHSH and CDR2 LQKENI. The V and J ends lost 6 bases and 11 bases respectively, with 5 bases between them. The variable domain in full, completed from reference TRBV18 and TRBJ1-5, reads NAGVMQNPRHLVRRRGQEARLRCSPMKGHSHVYWYRQLPEEGLKFMVYLQKENIIDESGMPKERFSAEFPKEGPSILRIQQVVRGDSAAYFCASSDTQHFGDGTRLSIL.

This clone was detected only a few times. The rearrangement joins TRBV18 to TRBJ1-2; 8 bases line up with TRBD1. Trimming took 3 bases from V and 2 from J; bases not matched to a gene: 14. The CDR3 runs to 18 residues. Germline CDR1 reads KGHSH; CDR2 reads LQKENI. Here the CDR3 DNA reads TGTGCCAGCTCACCCATCCCCCTGACAGGGGAGGCGAACTATGGCTACACCTTC. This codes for CASSPIPLTGEANYGYTF.

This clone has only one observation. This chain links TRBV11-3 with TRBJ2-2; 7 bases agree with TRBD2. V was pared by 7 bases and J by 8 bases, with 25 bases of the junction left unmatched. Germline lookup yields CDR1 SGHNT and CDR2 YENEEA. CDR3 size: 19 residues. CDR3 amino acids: CASTRALGVAGAPSGELFF. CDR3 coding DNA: TGTGCCAGCACTAGGGCTCTGGGGGTAGCGGGCGCCCCGAGTGGGGAGCTGTTTTTT.

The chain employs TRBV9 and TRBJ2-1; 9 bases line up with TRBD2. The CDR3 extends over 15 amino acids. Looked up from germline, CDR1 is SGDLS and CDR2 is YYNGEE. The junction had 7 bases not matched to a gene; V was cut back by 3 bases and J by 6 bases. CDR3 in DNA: TGTGCCAGCAGCGGGCGACTAGCGGTACTCAATGAGCAGTTCTTC. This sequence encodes CASSGRLAVLNEQFF.

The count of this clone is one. The CDR3 coding sequence is TGTGCCAGCAAAACATTTGGTCGTCAAGCGGGTCTGCCTGGGGCCAACGTCCTGACTTTC. This gives the protein CASKTFGRQAGLPGANVLTF. The rearrangement joins TRBV28 to TRBJ2-6, with a tentative D call TRBD2 (6 bases). The length of the CDR3 is 20 residues. From germline, CDR1 is MDHEN and CDR2 SYDVKM. The germline V and J ends were trimmed by 7 bases and 2 bases, with 27 bases remaining between them.

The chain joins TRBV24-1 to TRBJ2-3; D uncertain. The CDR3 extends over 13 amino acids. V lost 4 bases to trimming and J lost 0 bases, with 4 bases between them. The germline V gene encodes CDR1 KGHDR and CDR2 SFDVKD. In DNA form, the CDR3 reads TGTGCCACCAGTGACCCAAGCACAGATACGCAGTATTTT. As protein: CATSDPSTDTQYF.

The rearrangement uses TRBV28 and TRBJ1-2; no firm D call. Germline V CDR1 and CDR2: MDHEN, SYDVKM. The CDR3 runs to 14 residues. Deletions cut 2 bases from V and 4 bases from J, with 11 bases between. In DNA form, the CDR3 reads TGTGCCAGCAGTTTAGGCGGCACCCTCTATGGCTACACCTTC. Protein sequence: CASSLGGTLYGYTF.

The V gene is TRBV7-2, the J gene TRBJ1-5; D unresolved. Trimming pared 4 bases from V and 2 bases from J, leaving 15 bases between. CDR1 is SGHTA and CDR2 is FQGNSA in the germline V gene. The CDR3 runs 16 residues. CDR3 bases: TGTGCCAGCAGCTCCCAAGGGAGTGTAGGCAATCAGCCCCAGCATTTT. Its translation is CASSSQGSVGNQPQHF.